This TCR beta chain was sequenced for a study of monozygotic twins with cystic fibrosis. This clone was counted a single time. As yet, its antigen is unknown. Looked up from germline, CDR1 is LGHNT and CDR2 is FRNRAP. Germline trimming cut 6 bases from V and 0 bases from J; bases unmatched to any gene: 14. The CDR3 sequence is 18 residues long. General observations from the study: Shared CDR3 numbers were not associated with age, concordance or severity. V usage most resembled the co-twin in 13 of 16 pairs. Low clonality (median about 0.0095) suggested a mostly naive repertoire.

The protocol was immunoSEQ multiplex PCR, while the TCRdb copy is restricted to in-frame clones and leaves out a portion. The data hold roughly 20,000 clones, with about 90% observed a single time. The clonotype originates from a girl aged 2 to 9 with cystic fibrosis. The sequenced sample consisted of blood. V is TRBV12-5 and J is TRBJ2-1, with TRBD2 matching over 7 bases. The CDR3 reads CASGFIGEGLSSYNEQFF. The CDR3 bases are TGTGCTAGTGGCTTTATAGGGGAGGGCCTAAGCTCCTACAATGAGCAGTTCTTC.